The present T cell receptor (beta chain) was sequenced within a study of cytomegalovirus exposure and HLA in healthy donors. Study at large: Researchers found that about 84% of some 400 genotyped donors fell within the Caucasian-associated ancestry cluster.

Study-level results: CMV antigen specificity of a few CMV-associated chains was confirmed in vitro.

Regarding this clone: Its antigen is undetermined.

The germline V gene encodes CDR1 MDHEN and CDR2 SYDVKM. The V gene lost 8 bases and the J gene lost 2 bases, with 13 bases spanning the gap. This CDR3 comprises 13 residues. In the PCR, 60 Vbeta and 13 Jbeta primers were used. Method: immunoSEQ multiplex PCR; TCRdb's copy keeps in-frame clones and lacks some. Here the sample spans around 150,000 clones, around four fifths being singletons. Sequencing used PBMCs. This chain uses TRBV28 with TRBJ2-7, with a weak D call TRBD1 (6 bases). The clonotype comes from a male donor in good health and CMV-seronegative. DNA for the CDR3: TGTGCCAGCGAAGGGACACCCGCCTACGAGCAGTACTTC. Residues: CASEGTPAYEQYF.